This TCR beta chain was identified in a study of cytomegalovirus exposure and HLA in healthy donors. As for the study in general: Unique TCR beta sequences numbering about 100 million came from 150 million to 200 million T cells in an earlier analysis. General study points: When a later analysis compared HLA-associated TCR beta chains with equally common others, the HLA-associated chains turned out to be more clonally expanded and to have lower generation probabilities. Testing in vitro showed three CMV-associated chains specific for CMV antigens.

PCR employed 60 Vbeta and 13 Jbeta primers. Assay: immunoSEQ multiplex PCR; the TCRdb copy retains only in-frame clones and omits some. The sample lists 90,000 to 120,000 clones; 82% were seen once. Worth noting for this clone: The antigen is undetermined.

The CDR3 is 13 residues long. Trimming left V 1 base short and J 4 bases short, with 5 bases between. Germline CDR1 is MNHNS and CDR2 is SASEGT. Specimen: PBMCs. The J gene is TRBJ2-1, the V gene TRBV6-1, with D possibly being TRBD2 (5 bases). This clonotype was obtained from a man aged 30 to 39 in good health and CMV-seropositive. The CDR3 protein is CASSEGEYNEQFF. CDR3 coding DNA: TGTGCCAGCAGTGAAGGGGAGTACAATGAGCAGTTCTTC.